Below, 3 T cell receptor beta chains from the same sample are listed, as sequenced in a study of OX40 agonist ivuxolimab in advanced cancers. Data came from immunoSEQ multiplex PCR; TCRdb stores just in-frame clones and leaves some out. The sample includes 60,000 or so clones, 80% to 85% of them seen just once. This material consisted of CD4+ or CD8+ T cells sorted from blood, taken in a trial of the OX40 agonist ivuxolimab. The receptors originated from an adult with an advanced solid tumor such as melanoma, head and neck, liver or kidney cancer.

The genes are TRBV7-6 and TRBJ2-3; D may be TRBD1 (5 bases). The length of the CDR3 is 14 residues. Trimming stripped 2 bases from V and 1 base from J, with 7 bases between. The germline CDR1 and CDR2 sequences are SGHVS and FNYEAQ. The CDR3 is CASSLLTGTDTQYF. CDR3 sequence (DNA): TGTGCCAGCAGCTTACTGACAGGCACAGATACGCAGTATTTT.

The gene calls are TRBV9 and TRBJ2-1, with TRBD2 matching 10 bases. This CDR3 is 16 amino acids long. The J segment lost 6 bases and the V segment lost 3 bases, leaving 9 bases of the junction unmatched. CDR1 is SGDLS and CDR2 is YYNGEE in the germline V gene. CDR3 in DNA: TGTGCCAGCAGCGCCTTATCTAGCGGGAGTGGCAATGAGCAGTTCTTC. Amino acid sequence: CASSALSSGSGNEQFF.

The CDR3 protein is CASSFPERTGELFF. The CDR3 bases are TGTGCCAGCAGCTTCCCGGAGAGGACCGGGGAGCTGTTTTTT. The chain is built from TRBV5-4 and TRBJ2-2; the D is unclear. Germline V gene sequence: CDR1 SGHNT, CDR2 YYREEE (reference sequence). This CDR3 has 14 residues. V was pared by 2 bases and J by 5 bases, with 10 bases between.